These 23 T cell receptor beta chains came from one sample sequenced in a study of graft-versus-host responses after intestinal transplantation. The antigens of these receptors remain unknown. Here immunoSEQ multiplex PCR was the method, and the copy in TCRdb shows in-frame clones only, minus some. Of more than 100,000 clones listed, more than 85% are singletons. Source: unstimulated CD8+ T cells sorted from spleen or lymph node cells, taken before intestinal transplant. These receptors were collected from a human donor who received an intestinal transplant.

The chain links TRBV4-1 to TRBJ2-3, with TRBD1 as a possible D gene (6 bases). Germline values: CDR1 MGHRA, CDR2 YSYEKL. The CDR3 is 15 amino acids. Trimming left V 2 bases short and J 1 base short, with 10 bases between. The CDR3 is CASSQLHRGTDTQYF. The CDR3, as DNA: TGCGCCAGCAGCCAACTACACAGGGGCACAGATACGCAGTATTTT.

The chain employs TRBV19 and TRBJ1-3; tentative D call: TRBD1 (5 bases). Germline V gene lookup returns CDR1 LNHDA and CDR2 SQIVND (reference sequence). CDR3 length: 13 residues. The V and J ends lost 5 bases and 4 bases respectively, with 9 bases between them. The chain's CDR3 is CASSPGRGNTIYF. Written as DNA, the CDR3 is TGTGCCAGTAGTCCAGGGCGCGGAAACACCATATATTTT.

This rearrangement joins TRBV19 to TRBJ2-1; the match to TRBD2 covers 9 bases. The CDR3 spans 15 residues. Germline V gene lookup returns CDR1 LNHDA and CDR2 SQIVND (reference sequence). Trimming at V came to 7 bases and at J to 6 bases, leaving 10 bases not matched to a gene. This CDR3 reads CASTMRGGVINEQFF. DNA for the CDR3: TGTGCCAGTACAATGCGCGGGGGGGTAATCAATGAGCAGTTCTTC. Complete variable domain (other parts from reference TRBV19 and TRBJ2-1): DGGITQSPKYLFRKEGQNVTLSCEQNLNHDAMYWYRQDPGQGLRLIYYSQIVNDFQKGDIAEGYSVSREKKESFPLTVTSAQKNPTAFYLCASTMRGGVINEQFFGPGTRLTVL.

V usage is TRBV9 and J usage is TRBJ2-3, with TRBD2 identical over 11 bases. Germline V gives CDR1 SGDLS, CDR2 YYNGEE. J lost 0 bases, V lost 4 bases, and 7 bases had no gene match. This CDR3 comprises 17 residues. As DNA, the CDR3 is TGTGCCAGCAGCTTTAGCGGGGGGGCAACTAGCACAGATACGCAGTATTTT. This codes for CASSFSGGATSTDTQYF. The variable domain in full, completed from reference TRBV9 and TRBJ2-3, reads DSGVTQTPKHLITATGQRVTLRCSPRSGDLSVYWYQQSLDQGLQFLIQYYNGEERAKGNILERFSAQQFPDLHSELNLSSLELGDSALYFCASSFSGGATSTDTQYFGPGTRLTVL.

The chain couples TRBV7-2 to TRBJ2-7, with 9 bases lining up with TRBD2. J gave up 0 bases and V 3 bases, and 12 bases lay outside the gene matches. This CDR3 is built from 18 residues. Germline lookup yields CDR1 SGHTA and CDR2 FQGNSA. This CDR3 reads CASSFWTSDHPSSYEQYF. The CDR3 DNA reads TGTGCCAGCAGCTTTTGGACTAGCGACCACCCGAGCTCCTACGAGCAGTACTTC.

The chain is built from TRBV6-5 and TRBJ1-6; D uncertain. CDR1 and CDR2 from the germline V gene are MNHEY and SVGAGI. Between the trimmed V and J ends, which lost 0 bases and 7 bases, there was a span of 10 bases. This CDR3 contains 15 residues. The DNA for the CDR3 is TGTGCCAGCAGTTACTCGATTCCTCCCAATTCACCCCTCCACTTT. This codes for CASSYSIPPNSPLHF.

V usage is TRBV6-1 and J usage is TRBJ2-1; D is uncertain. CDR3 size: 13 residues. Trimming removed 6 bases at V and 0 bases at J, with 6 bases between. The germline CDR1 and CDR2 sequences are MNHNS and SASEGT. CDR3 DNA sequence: TGTGCCAGCAGCAGGAGCTCCTACAATGAGCAGTTCTTC. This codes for CASSRSSYNEQFF.

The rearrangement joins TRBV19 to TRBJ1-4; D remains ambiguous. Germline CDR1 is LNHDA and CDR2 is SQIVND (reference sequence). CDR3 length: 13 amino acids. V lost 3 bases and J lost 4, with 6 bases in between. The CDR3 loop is CASSISVNEKLFF. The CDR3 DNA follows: TGTGCCAGTAGTATTTCGGTTAATGAAAAACTGTTTTTT. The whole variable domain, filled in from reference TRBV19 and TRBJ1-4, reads DGGITQSPKYLFRKEGQNVTLSCEQNLNHDAMYWYRQDPGQGLRLIYYSQIVNDFQKGDIAEGYSVSREKKESFPLTVTSAQKNPTAFYLCASSISVNEKLFFGSGTQLSVL.

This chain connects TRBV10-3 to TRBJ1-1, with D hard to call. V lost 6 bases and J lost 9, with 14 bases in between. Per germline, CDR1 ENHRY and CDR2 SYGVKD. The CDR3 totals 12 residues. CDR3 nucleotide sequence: TGTGCCATCAGCCAAACCGGGCCACAAGCTTTCTTT. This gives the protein CAISQTGPQAFF.

The CDR3 DNA reads as TGTGCCTCTTTGACGTGGGACAGGGAGTCCCAAAACTATGGCTACACCTTC. Residues: CASLTWDRESQNYGYTF. The chain has TRBV19 and TRBJ1-2, with 9 bases lining up with TRBD1. The germline V gene has CDR1 LNHDA and CDR2 SQIVND (reference sequence). The V gene end was trimmed by 11 bases and the J gene end by 2 bases; junction bases not matched to a gene: 18. This CDR3 has 17 residues.

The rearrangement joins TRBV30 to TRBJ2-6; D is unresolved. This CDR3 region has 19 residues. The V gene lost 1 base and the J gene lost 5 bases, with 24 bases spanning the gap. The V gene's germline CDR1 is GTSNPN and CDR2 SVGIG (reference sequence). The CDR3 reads CAWSGSQQPFSGRANVLTF. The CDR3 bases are TGTGCCTGGAGTGGGAGTCAGCAACCCTTCTCTGGTCGGGCCAACGTCCTGACTTTC.

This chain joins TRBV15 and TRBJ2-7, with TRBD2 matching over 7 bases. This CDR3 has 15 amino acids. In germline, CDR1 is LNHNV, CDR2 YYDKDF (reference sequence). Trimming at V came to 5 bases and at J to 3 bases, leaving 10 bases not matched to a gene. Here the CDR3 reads CATSDLASGLYEQYF. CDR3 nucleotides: TGTGCCACCAGCGACCTGGCTAGCGGCCTCTACGAGCAGTACTTC.

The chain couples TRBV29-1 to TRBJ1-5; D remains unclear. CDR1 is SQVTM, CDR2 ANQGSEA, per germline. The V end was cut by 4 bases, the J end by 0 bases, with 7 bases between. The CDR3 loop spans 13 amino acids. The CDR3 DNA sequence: TGCAGCGTTGGGGTTAATAGCAATCAGCCCCAGCATTTT. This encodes CSVGVNSNQPQHF.

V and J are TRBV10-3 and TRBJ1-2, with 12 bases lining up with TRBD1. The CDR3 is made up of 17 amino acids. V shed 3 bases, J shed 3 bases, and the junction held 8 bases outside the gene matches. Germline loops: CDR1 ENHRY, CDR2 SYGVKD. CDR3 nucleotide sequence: TGTGCCATCAGTGACCCGGGACAGGGGGCGTCGGACTATGGCTACACCTTC. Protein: CAISDPGQGASDYGYTF.

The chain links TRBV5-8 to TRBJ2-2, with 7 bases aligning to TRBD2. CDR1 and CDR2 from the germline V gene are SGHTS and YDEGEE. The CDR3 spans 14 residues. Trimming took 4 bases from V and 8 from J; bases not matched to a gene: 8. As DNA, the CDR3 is TGTGCCAGCAGCACAGGATACGGGAGGGGGGAGCTGTTTTTT. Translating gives CASSTGYGRGELFF.

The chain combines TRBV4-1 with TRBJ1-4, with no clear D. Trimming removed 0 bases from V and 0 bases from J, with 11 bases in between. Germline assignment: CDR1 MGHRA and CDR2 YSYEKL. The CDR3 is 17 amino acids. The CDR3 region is CASSQDPGPATNEKLFF. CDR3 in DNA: TGCGCCAGCAGCCAAGATCCAGGCCCTGCAACTAATGAAAAACTGTTTTTT.

CDR3 residues: CASRGTPMNTEAFF. CDR3 coding DNA: TGTGCCAGCAGAGGGACACCGATGAACACTGAAGCTTTCTTT. The chain has TRBV2 and TRBJ1-1; D possibly corresponds to TRBD1 (6 bases). The CDR3 runs to 14 residues. Trimming stripped 6 bases from V and 0 bases from J, with 11 bases between. Germline V lookup: CDR1 SNHLY, CDR2 FYNNEI.

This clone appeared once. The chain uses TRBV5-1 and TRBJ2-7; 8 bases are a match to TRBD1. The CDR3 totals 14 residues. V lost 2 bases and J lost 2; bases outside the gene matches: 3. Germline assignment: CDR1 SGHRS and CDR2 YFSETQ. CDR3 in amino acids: CASSLGTGPYEQYF. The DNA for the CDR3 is TGCGCCAGCAGCTTAGGGACAGGCCCCTACGAGCAGTACTTC.

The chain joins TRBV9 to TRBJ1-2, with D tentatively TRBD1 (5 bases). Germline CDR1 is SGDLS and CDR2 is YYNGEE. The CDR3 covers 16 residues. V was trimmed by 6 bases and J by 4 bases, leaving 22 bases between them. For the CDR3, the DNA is TGTGCCAGCACCCAGAGTTTACTCCCCGGGACCTATGGCTACACCTTC. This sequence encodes CASTQSLLPGTYGYTF.

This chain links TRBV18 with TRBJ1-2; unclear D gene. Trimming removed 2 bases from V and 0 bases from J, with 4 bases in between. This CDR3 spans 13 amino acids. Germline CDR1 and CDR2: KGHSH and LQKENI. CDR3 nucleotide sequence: TGTGCCAGCTCACCAGGGACTAACTATGGCTACACCTTC. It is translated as CASSPGTNYGYTF.

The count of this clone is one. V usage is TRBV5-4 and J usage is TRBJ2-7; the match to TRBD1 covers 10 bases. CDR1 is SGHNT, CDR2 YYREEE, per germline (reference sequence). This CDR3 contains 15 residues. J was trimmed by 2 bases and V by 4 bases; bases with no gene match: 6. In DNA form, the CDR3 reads TGTGCCAGCAGCGCAATTGACAGGGGGCCCTACGAGCAGTACTTC. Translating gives CASSAIDRGPYEQYF.

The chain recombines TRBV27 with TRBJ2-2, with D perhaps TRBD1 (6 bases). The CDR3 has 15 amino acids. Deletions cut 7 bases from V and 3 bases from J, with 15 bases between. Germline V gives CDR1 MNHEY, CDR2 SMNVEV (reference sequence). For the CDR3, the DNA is TGTGCCAGCAACAAACAGGGTTTGCACACCGGGGAGCTGTTTTTT. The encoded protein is CASNKQGLHTGELFF.

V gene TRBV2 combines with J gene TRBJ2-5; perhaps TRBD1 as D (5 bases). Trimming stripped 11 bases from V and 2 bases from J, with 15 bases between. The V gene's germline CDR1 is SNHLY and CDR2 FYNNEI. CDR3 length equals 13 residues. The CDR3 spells CAGTGSGQETQYF. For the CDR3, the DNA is TGTGCCGGAACAGGTTCTGGTCAAGAGACCCAGTACTTC.